This T cell receptor (beta chain) stems from a study of blood T cell repertoires in COVID-19. Study overall: Donors in the United States, Italy and Spain gave samples during acute or convalescent COVID-19. The analysed material was cDNA or gDNA that came from T cells, B-cell-depleted T cells, or PBMCs.

Study processing details: Amplified reference gene primers provided the basis for estimating nucleated cell counts. Clones were read by immunoSEQ multiplex PCR, and TCRdb kept only the in-frame ones, dropping some. For V, J and clone size, that table is used; D and trimming come from the DNA. The sample comprises about 77,000 clones, 80% of which are singletons, and 4.5% to 5.5% rests with the top ten. Per germline, CDR1 KGHSH and CDR2 LQKENI. This CDR3 spans 13 amino acids. With 6 bases removed from V and 1 base from J, the gap between germline ends came to 9 bases. This TCR derives from a woman aged 70-85 years with acute or convalescent COVID-19. The sequencing input was peripheral blood. The V and J genes are TRBV18 and TRBJ1-1; D is possibly TRBD1 (5 bases). As DNA, the CDR3 is TGTGCCAGCTCCCAGACAGAGAACACTGAAGCTTTCTTT. Translated: CASSQTENTEAFF.